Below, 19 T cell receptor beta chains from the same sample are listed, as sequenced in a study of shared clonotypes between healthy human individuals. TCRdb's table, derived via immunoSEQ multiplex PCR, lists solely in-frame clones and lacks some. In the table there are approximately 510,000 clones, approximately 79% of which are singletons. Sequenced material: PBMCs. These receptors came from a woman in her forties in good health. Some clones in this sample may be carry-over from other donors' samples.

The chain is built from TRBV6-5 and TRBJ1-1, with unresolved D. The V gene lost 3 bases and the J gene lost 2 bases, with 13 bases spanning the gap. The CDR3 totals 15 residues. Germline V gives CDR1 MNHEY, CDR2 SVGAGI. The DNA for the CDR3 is TGTGCCAGCAGTTATAGCGGGGATCAAAACACTGAAGCTTTCTTT. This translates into CASSYSGDQNTEAFF.

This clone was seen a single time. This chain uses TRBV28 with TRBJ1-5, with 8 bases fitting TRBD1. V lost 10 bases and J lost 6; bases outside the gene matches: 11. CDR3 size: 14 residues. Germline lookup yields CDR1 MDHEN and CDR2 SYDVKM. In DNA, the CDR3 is TGTGCCAACCGAAAGACAGGGGCGGGTCAGCCCCAGCATTTT. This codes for CANRKTGAGQPQHF.

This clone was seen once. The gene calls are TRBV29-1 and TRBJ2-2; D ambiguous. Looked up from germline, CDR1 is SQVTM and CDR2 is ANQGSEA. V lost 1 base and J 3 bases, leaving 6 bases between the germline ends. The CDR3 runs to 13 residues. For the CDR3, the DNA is TGCAGCGTTGAAGCAGAGGACACCGGGGAGCTGTTTTTT. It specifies CSVEAEDTGELFF.

The CDR3 region has the DNA TGTGCCAGTAAGGGTAGCCGGTCCCACAATGAGCAGTTCTTC. Amino acids: CASKGSRSHNEQFF. The chain links TRBV19 to TRBJ2-1; D is unresolved. This CDR3 has 14 amino acids. The germline V gene has CDR1 LNHDA and CDR2 SQIVND (reference sequence). V lost 7 bases to trimming and J lost 5 bases, with 15 bases between them.

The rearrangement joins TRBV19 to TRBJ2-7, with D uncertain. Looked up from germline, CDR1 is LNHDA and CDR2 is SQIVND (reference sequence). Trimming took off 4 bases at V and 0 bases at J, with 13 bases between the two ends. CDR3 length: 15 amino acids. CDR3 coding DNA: TGTGCCAGTAGTACCGGACCGCGGACCTCCTACGAGCAGTACTTC. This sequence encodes CASSTGPRTSYEQYF.

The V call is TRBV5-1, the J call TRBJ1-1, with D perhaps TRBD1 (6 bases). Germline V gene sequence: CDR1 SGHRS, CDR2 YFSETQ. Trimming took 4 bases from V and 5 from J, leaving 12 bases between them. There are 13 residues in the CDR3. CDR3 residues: CASSPQGRTEAFF. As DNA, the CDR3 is TGCGCCAGCAGCCCACAGGGTAGGACTGAAGCTTTCTTT.

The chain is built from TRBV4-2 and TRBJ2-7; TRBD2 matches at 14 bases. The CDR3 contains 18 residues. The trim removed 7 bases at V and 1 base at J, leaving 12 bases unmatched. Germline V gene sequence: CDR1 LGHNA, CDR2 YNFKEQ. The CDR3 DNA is TGTGCCAGCACCATGGGACTAGCGGGAGCGGGGGTATCCTACGAGCAGTACTTC. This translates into CASTMGLAGAGVSYEQYF.

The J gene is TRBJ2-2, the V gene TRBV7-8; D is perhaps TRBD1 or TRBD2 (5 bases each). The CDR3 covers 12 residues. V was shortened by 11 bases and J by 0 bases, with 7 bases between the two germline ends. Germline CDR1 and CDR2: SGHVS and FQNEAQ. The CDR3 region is CAGTSNTGELFF. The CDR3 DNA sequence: TGTGCCGGGACGTCGAACACCGGGGAGCTGTTTTTT.

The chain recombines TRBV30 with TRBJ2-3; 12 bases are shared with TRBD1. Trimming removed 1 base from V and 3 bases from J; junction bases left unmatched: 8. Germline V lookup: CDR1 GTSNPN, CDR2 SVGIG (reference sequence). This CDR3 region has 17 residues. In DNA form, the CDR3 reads TGTGCCTGGAGTGAGGGACAGGGGGCCACATCAACAGATACGCAGTATTTT. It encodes CAWSEGQGATSTDTQYF.

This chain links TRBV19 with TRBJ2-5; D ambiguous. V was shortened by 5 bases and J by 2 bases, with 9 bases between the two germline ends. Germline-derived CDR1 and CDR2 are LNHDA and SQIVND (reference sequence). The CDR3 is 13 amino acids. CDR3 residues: CASSVSGQETQYF. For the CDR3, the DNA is TGTGCCAGTAGTGTCTCAGGTCAAGAGACCCAGTACTTC.

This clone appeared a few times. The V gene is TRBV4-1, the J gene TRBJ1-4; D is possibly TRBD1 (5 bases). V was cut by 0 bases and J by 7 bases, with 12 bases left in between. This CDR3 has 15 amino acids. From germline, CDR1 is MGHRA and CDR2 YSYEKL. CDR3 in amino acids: CASSQDGQGGEKLFF. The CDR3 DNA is TGCGCCAGCAGCCAAGATGGGCAGGGCGGTGAAAAACTGTTTTTT.

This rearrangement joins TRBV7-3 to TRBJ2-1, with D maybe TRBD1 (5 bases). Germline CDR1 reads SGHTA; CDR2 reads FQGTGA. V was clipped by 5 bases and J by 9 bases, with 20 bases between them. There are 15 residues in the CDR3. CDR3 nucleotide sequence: TGTGCCAGCAGCCCCGGTGGACCCGGTAGGGGTGAGCAGTTCTTC. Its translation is CASSPGGPGRGEQFF.

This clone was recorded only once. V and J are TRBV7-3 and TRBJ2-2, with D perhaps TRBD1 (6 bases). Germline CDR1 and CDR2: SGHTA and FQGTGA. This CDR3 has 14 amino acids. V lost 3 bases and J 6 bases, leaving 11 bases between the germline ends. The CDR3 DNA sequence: TGTGCCAGCAGCTTGGGGCAGGGGTCCGGGGAGCTGTTTTTT. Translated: CASSLGQGSGELFF.

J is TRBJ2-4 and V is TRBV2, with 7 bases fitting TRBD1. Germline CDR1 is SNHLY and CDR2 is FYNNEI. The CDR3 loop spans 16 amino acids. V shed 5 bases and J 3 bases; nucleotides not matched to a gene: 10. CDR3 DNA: TGTGCCAGCAGTCCCGACAGGGTAGAACTCAAAAACATTCAGTACTTC. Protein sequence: CASSPDRVELKNIQYF.

The CDR3 reads CASSQEAGGSYNEQFF. DNA of the CDR3: TGCGCCAGCAGCCAGGAAGCGGGAGGCTCCTACAATGAGCAGTTCTTC. The rearrangement links TRBV4-3 to TRBJ2-1, with 9 bases aligning to TRBD2. J gave up 0 bases and V 3 bases, and 3 bases lay outside the gene matches. This CDR3 region has 16 residues. The germline V gene encodes CDR1 LGHNA and CDR2 YSLEER.

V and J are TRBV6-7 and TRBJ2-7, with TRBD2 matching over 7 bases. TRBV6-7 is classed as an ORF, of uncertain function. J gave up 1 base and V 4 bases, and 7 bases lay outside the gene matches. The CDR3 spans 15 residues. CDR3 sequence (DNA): TGTGCCAGCAGTTCCGTCAGCGGGATGTCCTACGAGCAGTACTTC. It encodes CASSSVSGMSYEQYF.

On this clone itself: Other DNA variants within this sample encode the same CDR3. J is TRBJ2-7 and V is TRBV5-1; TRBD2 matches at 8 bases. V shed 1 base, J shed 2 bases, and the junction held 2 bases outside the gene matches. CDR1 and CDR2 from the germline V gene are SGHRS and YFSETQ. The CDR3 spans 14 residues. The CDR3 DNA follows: TGCGCCAGCAGCTTGAGTAGCGGGGCCTACGAGCAGTACTTC. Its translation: CASSLSSGAYEQYF.

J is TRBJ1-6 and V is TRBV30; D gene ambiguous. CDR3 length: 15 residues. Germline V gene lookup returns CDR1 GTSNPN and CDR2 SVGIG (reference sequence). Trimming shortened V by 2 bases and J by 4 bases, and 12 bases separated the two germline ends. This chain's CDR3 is CAWSMSAGYNSPLHF. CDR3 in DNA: TGTGCCTGGAGTATGTCAGCCGGTTATAATTCACCCCTCCACTTT. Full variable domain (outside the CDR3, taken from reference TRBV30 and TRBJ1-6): SQTIHQWPATLVQPVGSPLSLECTVEGTSNPNLYWYRQAAGRGLQLLFYSVGIGQISSEVPQNLSASRPQDRQFILSSKKLLLSDSGFYLCAWSMSAGYNSPLHFGNGTRLTVT.

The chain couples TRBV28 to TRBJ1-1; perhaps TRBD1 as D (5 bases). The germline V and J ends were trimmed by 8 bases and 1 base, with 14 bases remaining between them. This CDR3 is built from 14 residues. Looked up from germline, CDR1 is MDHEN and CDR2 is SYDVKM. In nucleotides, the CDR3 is TGTGCCAGCTTCCGCGAACAGGAGAACACTGAAGCTTTCTTT. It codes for CASFREQENTEAFF.